These T cell receptor beta chains were read from a single sample in a study of breast tumors, draining lymph nodes, adjacent tissues. TCRdb reprocessed the multiplex PCR reads with MiXCR, giving one entry per CDR3 protein. The sample holds several thousand distinct CDR3 sequences; roughly 41% are singletons and the top ten take 12% to 15%. Sample: tumor-adjacent breast tissue. These receptors were taken from a female donor with breast cancer. Some clones in this sample may be carry-over from other donors' samples. Both conserved end residues are part of each CDR3. D genes are given only for firm matches. Rows give clone size only sometimes, using once, few, many, or a class for an expanded clone.

>TRBJ1-2|-|-|TRBV15
CATSRERDFNYGYTF
TGTGCCACCAGCAGAGAGAGAGACTTTAACTATGGCTACACCTTC
>TRBJ2-2|many|-|TRBV19
CASSIVAANTGELFF
TGTGCCAGTAGTATTGTTGCGGCGAACACCGGGGAGCTGTTTTTT
>TRBJ2-5|many|TRBD1|TRBV24-1
CATSGTGGLQETQYF
TGTGCCACCAGTGGTACAGGGGGCTTGCAAGAGACCCAGTACTTC
>TRBJ2-6|-|-|TRBV9
CASSGYTGRSSGANVLTF
TGTGCCAGCAGCGGTTATACGGGACGTTCCTCTGGGGCCAACGTCCTGACTTTC
>TRBJ1-1|-|TRBD1|TRBV3-1
CASSQAGGSNEAFF
TGTGCCAGCAGCCAAGCAGGGGGCTCAAATGAAGCTTTCTTT
>TRBJ2-2|medium-sized|TRBD1|TRBV7-2
CASSLYGTGRTGELFF
TGTGCCAGCAGCTTATACGGGACAGGGAGGACCGGGGAGCTGTTTTTT
>TRBJ2-3|many|TRBD1|TRBV18
CASTAGTDTDTQYF
TGTGCCAGCACAGCCGGGACAGACACAGATACGCAGTATTTT
>TRBJ2-1|-|TRBD2|TRBV5-4
CASSFGTSGNNEQFF
TGTGCCAGCAGCTTCGGGACTAGCGGGAACAATGAGCAGTTCTTC
>TRBJ2-2|-|TRBD1|TRBV5-4
CASSFPGQAGYSGELFF
TGTGCCAGCAGCTTCCCCGGACAGGCTGGTTATTCCGGGGAGCTGTTTTTT
>TRBJ1-2|few|-|TRBV12-3/TRBV12-4
CASSLGRDGNYGYTF
TGTGCCAGCAGTCTGGGCAGGGACGGGAACTACGGCTACACCTTC
>TRBJ2-3|-|-|TRBV5-1
CASSRGGQTDTQYF
TGCGCCAGCAGCCGAGGGGGGCAGACAGATACGCAGTATTTT
>TRBJ2-7|-|TRBD1|TRBV5-1
CASSLDQGAVEQYF
TGCGCCAGCAGCTTGGATCAGGGGGCGGTCGAGCAGTACTTC
>TRBJ2-2|many|TRBD2|TRBV6-1
CAIIAGGDTGELFF
TGTGCCATCATAGCGGGAGGGGACACCGGGGAGCTGTTTTTT
>TRBJ1-2|medium-sized|TRBD1|TRBV20-1
CSASDRGRGGYTF
TGCAGTGCCTCCGACAGGGGGCGGGGTGGCTACACCTTC
>TRBJ2-3|once|-|TRBV6-6
CASSYMVAVEDTQYF
TGTGCCAGCAGTTACATGGTAGCGGTGGAAGATACGCAGTATTTT
>TRBJ1-6|-|TRBD1|TRBV19
CASSALRDRVFSPLHF
TGTGCCAGTAGTGCACTCCGGGACAGGGTATTTTCACCCCTCCACTTT
>TRBJ2-5|-|-|TRBV9
CASSPGTAPGETQYF
TGTGCCAGCAGCCCCGGGACTGCCCCAGGAGAGACCCAGTACTTC